This T cell receptor beta chain was documented in a study of T cells in Graves' hyperthyroidism and ophthalmopathy. TCR beta CDR3 region amplification was performed from RNA transcripts. An initial round of RT-PCR targeting the TCR CDR3 relied on the HTBI primer set. TCRdb analysed the multiplex PCR reads with MiXCR anew, one entry per CDR3 protein. The table has a few hundred thousand distinct CDR3 sequences, around 15% seen once; the top ten hold around 3.5%. V lost 7 bases, J lost 6 bases, and 21 bases lay in between. CDR1 and CDR2 (germline): DFQATT, SNEGSKA (reference sequence). There are 14 residues in the CDR3. This clonotype has a handful of counts.

Sample: blood. V is TRBV20-1 and J is TRBJ1-2, with a possible D match to TRBD1 (6 bases). This clonotype was sampled from a woman aged 40 to 50 with Graves' ophthalmopathy. The CDR3 is CSGSTITGYHGYTF. The CDR3 DNA sequence: TGCAGTGGTTCTACTATAACAGGGTACCATGGCTACACCTTC.